Included here is one T cell receptor (beta chain) sequence, with context. This CDR3 has 15 residues. V was clipped by 1 base and J by 4 bases; unmatched bases: 2. CDR1 SGDLS and CDR2 YYNGEE come from the germline V gene. The data derive from a study of PD-L1 blockade in urothelial cancer. Time point of the sample: pretreatment peripheral blood. Using immunoSEQ multiplex PCR, the repertoire was profiled, and TCRdb retains in-frame clones only, with some absent. Of roughly 50,000 clones in the sample, roughly 85% were seen once. This TCR was sampled from a woman in her sixties or seventies with urothelial cancer. The chain employs TRBV9 and TRBJ2-1, with 10 nucleotides matching TRBD2. Sequenced material: PBMCs, taken around atezolizumab (anti-PD-L1) treatment. The CDR3 region has the DNA TGTGCCAGCAGCGTAACTAGCGGGATTTACAATGAGCAGTTCTTC. Amino acid sequence: CASSVTSGIYNEQFF.